The subject of this entry is one T cell receptor beta chain. Trimming removed 8 bases at V and 2 bases at J, with 18 bases between. Germline loops: CDR1 ENHRY, CDR2 SYGVKD. The CDR3 is 16 residues long. This specimen belongs to a study of T cells in Graves' hyperthyroidism and ophthalmopathy. Authors of the study amplified TCR beta CDR3 regions from RNA transcripts. The HTBI set primed first-round TCR CDR3 RT-PCR. TCRdb re-called the multiplex PCR reads with MiXCR, one entry per CDR3 protein. Seen here are hundreds of thousands of distinct CDR3 sequences, 35% observed once, and the top ten hold roughly 30%.

Specimen: blood. This TCR came from a woman between 40 and 50 years old with Graves' hyperthyroidism. The chain joins TRBV10-3 to TRBJ2-2, with D tentatively TRBD1 (5 bases). CDR3 bases: TGTGCCATCCTGGGCGCCGCTGGGGCCAACACCGGGGAGCTGTTTTTT. Its protein is CAILGAAGANTGELFF.